One T cell receptor beta chain is described in this entry. Its antigen is not identified. The length of the CDR3 is 14 residues. CDR1 is MNHEY and CDR2 is SVGAGI in the germline V gene. V shed 3 bases and J shed 6 bases, with 14 bases lying between them. This sample was taken from a study of OX40 agonist ivuxolimab in advanced cancers. Overall study: A mean age of roughly 62 years, range roughly 23 to 85, was recorded, and around 85% were male.

Generated by immunoSEQ multiplex PCR, the TCRdb table keeps only in-frame clones and is missing some. The top ten clones hold nearly 0.8% of a sample with some 71,000 clones, 84% of them seen once. Findings and caveats of the study: The study observed clonal expansion of CD4+ and CD8+ blood T cells by week 6 at 0.1 to 3.0 mg/kg.

This clonotype originated in an adult with an advanced solid tumor such as melanoma, head and neck, liver or kidney cancer. The chain recombines TRBV6-5 with TRBJ1-1; weak D call: TRBD1 (5 bases). This material consisted of CD4+ or CD8+ T cells sorted from blood, taken in a trial of the OX40 agonist ivuxolimab. The CDR3 loop is CASSYSGVRSEAFF. CDR3 in DNA: TGTGCCAGCAGTTATTCGGGGGTCCGTTCTGAAGCTTTCTTT.